This TCR beta chain came from a study of multiple sclerosis patients with progressive multifocal leukoencephalopathy (dated by TCRdb to the late 2010s). Regarding the complete study: Peripheral T and B cells were examined in MS patients who went on to develop PML (4 under natalizumab, 1 after alemtuzumab) as well as in treated patients who did not. Longitudinal follow-up was performed in two natalizumab-treated patients who later developed PML, from before therapy through 6 and 12 months to PML onset. The goal was to find JC virus-specific or public T-cell expansions that arose at the time of PML onset. Points the paper makes about the study in general: Lower normalized Shannon entropy suggested less diverse TRB repertoires in most PML patients, whereas the natalizumab-treated controls showed values near 1. Only PML patients had TRB clones above 0.5% frequency, but the clones expanded at PML onset were already present before and during natalizumab therapy. At the time PML developed, no common TRBV or TRBJ gene usage or preferential TRBV-TRBJ pairings were detected. Because of the small, descriptive cohort, whether findings reflect JC virus infection or general immunocompromise remained unclear. Analysis was limited to peripheral blood, even though cerebrospinal fluid or brain lymphocytes might be more informative for natalizumab-associated PML.

As regards this clone: The target of this receptor is not known. It has no much larger one-base neighbor in the sample; base qualities were not kept.

The CDR3 sequence holds 16 residues, the cysteine and phenylalanine included. Just CDR3 DNA is preserved here, 48 bases in frame from base 1. The germline V gene supplies CDR1 SGHVS and CDR2 FQNEAQ. For this chain, trimming is 4 bases at the V end and 3 bases at the J end, and the number of junction bases without a gene match is 12. Taken with the paper, the label for time point translates to: time of PML onset. The sample's treatment or condition, from its label and the paper: on natalizumab therapy at sampling. PML diagnosis was based on clinical and MRI findings and was confirmed by detection of JC virus DNA in cerebrospinal fluid. PML in the natalizumab-treated patients developed after between about 16 and 60 months of natalizumab therapy. All listed patients had previously received interferon beta, and all PML patients were female. T3 blood samples were collected at the time of PML onset. Isolation of peripheral blood mononuclear cells was performed by Ficoll-Hypaque density gradient centrifugation.

The immunoSEQ two-step multiplex PCR at survey-level depth was used to amplify TRB CDR3 regions from genomic DNA. To estimate template counts and remove amplification bias, each PCR was spiked with synthetic inline TR CDR3 controls covering all V-J pairings. Reads were processed so that amplification and sequencing bias were reduced, and quantification was performed against synthetic TR CDR3 analogs. Under the source paper's analysis protocol: In ImmunoSEQ Analyzer, raw data were processed so that out-of-frame sequences and CDR3s with stop codons were removed, with gene names following IMGT nomenclature. Normalized Shannon entropy, defined as 1 minus Pielou's evenness, was used to summarize repertoire diversity. TRB sequences were treated as identical only when sharing V gene, J gene and CDR3. Public PML clonotypes were defined as CDR3s shared by two or more PML-onset samples but absent from earlier samples, from controls, and from public databases. Positional CDR3 amino acid composition was analyzed in Skylign with the observed count method. TCRdb retrieved this table from immuneACCESS and kept in-frame rearrangements only. Not all clones are present; in checked studies, unresolved V genes account for under half, and no reason is known for the remainder. The V and J calls and the clone size are those of that table, but D and trimming were determined from the DNA. Here the sample has about 31,000 clones; approximately 86% occur a single time. 5.7% of the sample rests with the top ten.

The sample consisted of PBMCs, taken from a patient treated with natalizumab. The V and J genes are TRBV7-8 and TRBJ2-7; 7 junctional bases match TRBD2. This clonotype was obtained from a woman aged 40 to 50 with progressive multifocal leukoencephalopathy. The bases read TGTGCCAGCAGCTCTTCTGACGGGGGGATGAACTACGAGCAGTACTTC. Its coded protein is CASSSSDGGMNYEQYF.